This T cell receptor beta chain was recovered during a study of human T cells and chemical hapten exposure. Time point of the sample: patch test 1, 2 weeks after DPC sensitization. The treatment: therapeutic diphenylcyclopropenone sensitization with weekly scalp DPC. Germline V gives CDR1 MDHEN, CDR2 SYDVKM. CDR3 length: 17 residues. The ends were cut back, 3 bases at V and 9 bases at J, with 24 bases in the middle. Overall study findings and caveats: Alopecia affected the donors, so their immune response may differ from healthy people's.

TCRdb used MiXCR to reprocess the RACE reads, holding one entry per CDR3 protein. Of some 400,000 distinct CDR3 sequences in the sample, 4% to 5.5% were seen once. This clonotype has a handful of counts. Its antigen remains unidentified. The receptor's source is a woman aged 45-65 years with alopecia areata. Some clones in this sample may be carry-over from other donors' samples. The rearrangement uses TRBV28 and TRBJ1-5; perhaps TRBD1 as D (5 bases). Here the sequenced sample was whole blood, taken in connection with sensitization to the hapten diphenylcyclopropenone (DPC). The CDR3 bases are TGTGCCAGCAGTTTCCTTGCCGGGGCCCTCGGTGAGAGGCCCCAGCATTTT. Encoded protein: CASSFLAGALGERPQHF.